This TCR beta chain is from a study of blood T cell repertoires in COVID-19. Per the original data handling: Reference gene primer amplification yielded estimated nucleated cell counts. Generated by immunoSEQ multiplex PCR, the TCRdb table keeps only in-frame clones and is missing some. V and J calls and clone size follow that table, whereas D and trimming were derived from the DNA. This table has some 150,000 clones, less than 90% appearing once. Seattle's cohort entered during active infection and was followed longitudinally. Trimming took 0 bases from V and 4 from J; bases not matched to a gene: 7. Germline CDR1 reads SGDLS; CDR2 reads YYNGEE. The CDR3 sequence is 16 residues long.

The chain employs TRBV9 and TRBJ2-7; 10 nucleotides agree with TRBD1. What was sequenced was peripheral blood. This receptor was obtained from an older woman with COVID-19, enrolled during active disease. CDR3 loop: CASSVAGQGTLYEQYF. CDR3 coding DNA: TGTGCCAGCAGCGTAGCGGGACAGGGGACATTGTACGAGCAGTACTTC.